The TCR delta chain described here comes from a study of γδ T cells in repeated Plasmodium falciparum infection. Study summary: Each infection was followed by sampling at 21 days, plus baseline and some pre-infection draws.

Bulk repertoires came from Vgamma9/Vdelta2+ or Vdelta2-negative gammadelta T cells flow-sorted from PBMC. Study outcomes and limitations: Vdelta2-negative gammadelta repertoires appeared less diverse and less shared in Malian than Australian children.

This CDR3 has 17 residues. The V and J ends lost 0 bases and 0 bases respectively, with 16 bases between them. Per the germline V gene, CDR1 is GEAIGNYY and CDR2 is EKD. There are a few counts of this clone. What it binds is unknown. It differs at one base from a far larger clone, so likely a read error. This CDR3 is also generated by other DNA sequences in the sample. TCRdb redid clone calling on the multiplex PCR reads using CATT. The table lists 53,000 or so delta-chain clones, about 1.9% of them singletons. The source is a pool of human donors (malaria-infected and uninfected, not separated). This chain uses TRDV2 with TRDJ1; no clear D gene. TCRdb is silent on the J gene; assignment here came from matching the DNA to germline. Material: gamma-delta T cells from blood. Here the CDR3 DNA reads TGTGCCTGTGACACCGTACTAGGGGCCCCGTACACCGATAAACTCATCTTT. Residues: CACDTVLGAPYTDKLIF.